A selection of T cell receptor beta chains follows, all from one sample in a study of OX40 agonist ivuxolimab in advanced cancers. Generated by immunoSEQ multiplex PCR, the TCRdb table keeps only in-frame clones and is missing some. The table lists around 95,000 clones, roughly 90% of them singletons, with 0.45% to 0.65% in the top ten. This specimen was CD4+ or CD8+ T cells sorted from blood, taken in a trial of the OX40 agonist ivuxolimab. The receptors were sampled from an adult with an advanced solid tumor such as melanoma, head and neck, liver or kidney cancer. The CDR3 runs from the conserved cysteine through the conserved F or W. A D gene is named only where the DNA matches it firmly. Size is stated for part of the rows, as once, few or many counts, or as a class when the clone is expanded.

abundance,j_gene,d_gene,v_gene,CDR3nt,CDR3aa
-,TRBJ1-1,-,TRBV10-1,TGCGCCAGCAGTTCACAGGCGAACACTGAAGCTTTCTTT,CASSSQANTEAFF
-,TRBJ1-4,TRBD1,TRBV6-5,TGTGCCAGCAGTTACTCAAGGACAGGGGCAGGAAAACTGTTTTTT,CASSYSRTGAGKLFF
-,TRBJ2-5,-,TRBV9,TGTGCCAGCAGCGGAGGACCGAGCCAAGAGACCCAGTACTTC,CASSGGPSQETQYF
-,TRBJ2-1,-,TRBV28,TGTGCCAGCCAGTGGGCGCCGACCAATGAGCAGTTCTTC,CASQWAPTNEQFF
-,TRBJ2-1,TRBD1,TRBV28,TGTGCCAGCAGTTTGTCATACCGGGACAGGGGGCGGGGTGAGCAGTTCTTC,CASSLSYRDRGRGEQFF
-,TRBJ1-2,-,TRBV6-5,TGTGCCAGCAGTTACGACGGTCTCTATGGCTACACCTTC,CASSYDGLYGYTF
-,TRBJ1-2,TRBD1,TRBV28,TGTGCCAGCAGACTACCAGGGGGGGGCTACACCTTC,CASRLPGGGYTF
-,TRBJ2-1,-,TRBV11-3,TGTGCCAGCAGCGCACAGAGCTCCTACAATGAGCAGTTCTTC,CASSAQSSYNEQFF
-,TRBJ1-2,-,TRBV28,TGTGCCAGCAGTCGTAACTATGGCTACACCTTC,CASSRNYGYTF
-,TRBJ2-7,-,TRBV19,TGTGCCAGTAGTATAGTCCCTACAGGTTCCTACGAGCAGTACTTC,CASSIVPTGSYEQYF
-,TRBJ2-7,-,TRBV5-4,TGTGCCAGCAGGGACCGGGCGGGCTCCTACTACGAGCAGTACTTC,CASRDRAGSYYEQYF
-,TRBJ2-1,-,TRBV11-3,TGTGCCAGCAGCTCCGCTACCAGCTCCTACAATGAGCAGTTCTTC,CASSSATSSYNEQFF
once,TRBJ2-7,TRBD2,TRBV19,TGTGCCAGTAGTATACAGGGCACGGGAGGGCTTGGTAACGAGCAGTACTTC,CASSIQGTGGLGNEQYF
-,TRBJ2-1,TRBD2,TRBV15,TGTGCCACCAGCAGAGGGGGAACACTAGCGGCCTACAATGAGCAGTTCTTC,CATSRGGTLAAYNEQFF
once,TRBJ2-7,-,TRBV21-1,TGTGCCAGCAGCGAAAAAAGACTTACCGGGACAGGGTTATACGAGCAGTACTTC,CASSEKRLTGTGLYEQYF
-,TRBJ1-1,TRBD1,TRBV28,TGTGCCAGCCCCCCCGGGCAGGGGGCGGCCACTGAAGCTTTCTTT,CASPPGQGAATEAFF
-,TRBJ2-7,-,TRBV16,TGTGCCAGCAGCGGGGATAAGGACGAGCAGTACTTC,CASSGDKDEQYF
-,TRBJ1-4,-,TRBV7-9,TGTGCCAGCAGCTTAATGAGCGAAAAACTGTTTTTT,CASSLMSEKLFF
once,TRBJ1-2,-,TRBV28,TGTGCCAGTACGAATTTGGGGAGGGCCTATGGCTACACCTTC,CASTNLGRAYGYTF
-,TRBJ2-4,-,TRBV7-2,TGTGCCAGCAGCTTAGAGGCGGGAAGGGCCAAAAACATTCAGTACTTC,CASSLEAGRAKNIQYF
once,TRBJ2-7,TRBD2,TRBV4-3,TGCGCCAGCAGCCAAGATCTATCTAGCGGGAGTTATGAGCAGTACTTC,CASSQDLSSGSYEQYF
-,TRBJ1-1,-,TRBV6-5,TGTGCCAGCAGTTACGAGAATACTCGGGAAGCTTTCTTT,CASSYENTREAFF
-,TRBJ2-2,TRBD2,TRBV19,TGTGCCACCCGGGAGGGGACAAGCGGGGAGCTGTTTTTT,CATREGTSGELFF
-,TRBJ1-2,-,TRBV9,TGTGCCAGCAGCCCCAGTGCCGTACACTATGGCTACACCTTC,CASSPSAVHYGYTF
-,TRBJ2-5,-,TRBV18,TGTGCCAGCTCACCAGATTCGGAGGCCCAGTACTTC,CASSPDSEAQYF
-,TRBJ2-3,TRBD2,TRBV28,TGTGCCAGCAGTTTGGCGCGGGGGGGCACAGATACGCAGTATTTT,CASSLARGGTDTQYF
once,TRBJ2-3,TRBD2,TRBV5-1,TGCGCCAGCAGCCTAAACCTAGCGGGTAGCACAGATACGCAGTATTTT,CASSLNLAGSTDTQYF
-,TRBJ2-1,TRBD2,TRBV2,TGTGCCAGCAGCGGGGGGTACAATGAGCAGTTCTTC,CASSGGYNEQFF
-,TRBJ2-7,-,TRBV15,TGTGCCACCAGCACTCAGGAGCTACTGTATACAGAGCAGTACTTC,CATSTQELLYTEQYF
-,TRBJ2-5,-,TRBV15,TGTGCCACCGGGGCCTCCACGCGAGAGACCCAGTACTTC,CATGASTRETQYF
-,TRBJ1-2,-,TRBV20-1,TGCAGTGCTAGAATCCCGGCAGGCACCTTC,CSARIPAGTF
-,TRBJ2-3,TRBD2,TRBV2,TGTGCCAGCAGTTCACGACTAGCGGACACAGATACGCAGTATTTT,CASSSRLADTDTQYF
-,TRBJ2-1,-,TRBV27,TGTGCCAGCAGTTTCAGGGGGTTGGGGGGAAACAGCGGGAGTTTTAACAATGAGCAGTTCTTC,CASSFRGLGGNSGSFNNEQFF
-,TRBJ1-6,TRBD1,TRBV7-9,TGTGCCAGCAGCCCCACAGGGGCAGAGTCACCCCTCCACTTT,CASSPTGAESPLHF
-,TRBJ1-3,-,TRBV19,TGTGCCAGTAGTCCCGGCAGCAACGGAAACACCATATATTTT,CASSPGSNGNTIYF
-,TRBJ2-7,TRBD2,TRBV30,TGTGCCTGGAGCGCCATTAGTGGGAGGGCCCCCGAGCAGTACTTC,CAWSAISGRAPEQYF
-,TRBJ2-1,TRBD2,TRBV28,TGTGCCAGCAGTTTTATACTAGCGGAGTCCTACAATGAGCAGTTCTTC,CASSFILAESYNEQFF
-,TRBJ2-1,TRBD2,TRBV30,TGTGCCTGGAGGGGGGGACTAGCGGGAGTTCGGTTCTTC,CAWRGGLAGVRFF
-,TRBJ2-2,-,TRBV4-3,TGCGCCAGCAGCCAAGAAAGACACCTCCTCGGGGAGCTGTTTTTT,CASSQERHLLGELFF
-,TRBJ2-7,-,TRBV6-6,TGTGCCAGCAGCCGGGACGAAAACTACGAGCAGTACTTC,CASSRDENYEQYF
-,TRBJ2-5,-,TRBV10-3,TGTGCCATCAGTGTTACGGGGGCTGAGGAGACCCAGTACTTC,CAISVTGAEETQYF
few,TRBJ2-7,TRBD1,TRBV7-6,TGTGCCAGCAGCTTAGACAGGGGTGAGCAGTACTTC,CASSLDRGEQYF